The clone carrying this TCR beta chain has ten or more counts. Priming of first-strand cDNA relied on TRAV- and TRBV-specific primers (covering alpha and beta chains). TCRs underwent 20 PCR cycles of amplification with a constant-region primer and V-primer adapter. MiXCR was run by TCRdb on the reads, yielding one entry per CDR3 protein. This table holds about 60,000 distinct CDR3 sequences, around a quarter found once. The source of the sample is a study of low-dose radiotherapy and immunotherapy resistance in tumors. Study in general: Cohort 1 was given 0.5 Gy fractions every 2 weeks, 6.5 Gy in total. While receiving nivolumab 240 mg every two weeks, patients also received ipilimumab 1 mg/kg every six weeks, both intravenously. Every day for four cycles from cycle 1 day 1, patients took 300 mg of oral aspirin.

Germline V lookup: CDR1 GTSNPN, CDR2 SVGIG (reference sequence). V was shortened by 4 bases and J by 6 bases, with 11 bases between the two germline ends. The CDR3 loop spans 12 amino acids. Time point specified: after trial treatment. The sample's treatment: LDRT plus nivolumab, ipilimumab, low-dose cyclophosphamide and aspirin (RACIN trial). Donors were administered nivolumab, ipilimumab, aspirin and low-dose cyclophosphamide, together with low-dose radiotherapy. This clonotype was obtained from a male donor with prostate cancer. The chain is built from TRBV30 and TRBJ2-3; no clear D. The sequenced sample was PBMCs, obtained after low-dose radiotherapy plus immunotherapy. CDR3 residues: CAWKPLGDTQYF. The CDR3 DNA reads as TGTGCCTGGAAGCCCCTGGGGGATACGCAGTATTTT. Based on the CDR3 plus reference TRBV30 and TRBJ2-3, the full variable domain is SQTIHQWPATLVQPVGSPLSLECTVEGTSNPNLYWYRQAAGRGLQLLFYSVGIGQISSEVPQNLSASRPQDRQFILSSKKLLLSDSGFYLCAWKPLGDTQYFGPGTRLTVL.